The 18 T cell receptor beta chains reported below all come from one sample, sequenced in a study of blood T cell repertoires in COVID-19. Data came from immunoSEQ multiplex PCR; TCRdb stores just in-frame clones and leaves some out. The sample contains 140,000 to 150,000 clones, 88% of which appear only once. The sample was peripheral blood. The receptors shown here come from a woman aged 50 to 60 with acute or convalescent COVID-19.

The rearrangement uses TRBV27 and TRBJ1-6; D is possibly TRBD1 (6 bases). V was pared by 11 bases and J by 3 bases, with 11 bases between. The CDR3 runs 13 residues. Germline values: CDR1 MNHEY, CDR2 SMNVEV (reference sequence). CDR3 coding DNA: TGTGCCGGGGGCAGGGACTATAATTCACCCCTCCACTTT. Its protein product is CAGGRDYNSPLHF.

The DNA of the CDR3 is TGCAGCGTTGATGTCCAGGGCTACGAGCAGTACTTC. Translation gives CSVDVQGYEQYF. The J gene is TRBJ2-7, the V gene TRBV29-1; possible D gene TRBD1, 5 bases. The CDR3 runs to 12 residues. CDR1 SQVTM and CDR2 ANQGSEA come from the germline V gene. V lost 3 bases and J lost 3, with 9 bases in between.

This chain joins TRBV19 and TRBJ2-7; D is undetermined. V gave up 3 bases and J gave up 2 bases, with 11 bases separating them. Germline CDR1 reads LNHDA; CDR2 reads SQIVND (reference sequence). The CDR3 totals 14 residues. The DNA of the CDR3 is TGTGCCAGTAGTATCCTTTACGGAGCCTACGAGCAGTACTTC. It specifies CASSILYGAYEQYF.

The rearrangement uses TRBV6-6 and TRBJ1-4, with D perhaps matching TRBD1 (6 bases). V dropped 2 bases and J dropped 13 bases, with 11 bases sitting between them. The CDR3 is made up of 12 amino acids. Germline V lookup: CDR1 MNHNY, CDR2 SVGAGI (reference sequence). The CDR3: CASSYGAGALFF. As DNA, the CDR3 is TGTGCCAGCAGTTACGGAGCAGGGGCACTGTTTTTT.

The chain recombines TRBV4-2 with TRBJ1-4; TRBD1 matches at 9 bases. V lost 1 base to trimming and J lost 7 bases; unmatched junction nucleotides: 10. The CDR3 contains 17 residues. The germline CDR1 and CDR2 sequences are LGHNA and YNFKEQ. The CDR3 sequence: CASSQAPTGGTGEKLFF. The CDR3 DNA sequence: TGTGCCAGCAGCCAAGCCCCGACAGGGGGGACGGGTGAAAAACTGTTTTTT.

The chain combines TRBV6-5 with TRBJ2-5, with 7 bases lining up with TRBD2. The length of the CDR3 is 14 residues. The J segment lost 5 bases and the V segment lost 8 bases, leaving 11 bases of the junction unmatched. The germline CDR1 and CDR2 sequences are MNHEY and SVGAGI. The DNA of the CDR3 is TGTGCCAGCTTACGAGACGGGGGGATTGAGACCCAGTACTTC. This sequence encodes CASLRDGGIETQYF.

The chain couples TRBV30 to TRBJ1-2, with D uncertain. The CDR3 is made up of 11 amino acids. CDR1 and CDR2 from the germline V gene are GTSNPN and SVGIG (reference sequence). Between the trimmed V and J ends, which lost 0 bases and 8 bases, there was a span of 7 bases. CDR3 amino acids: CAWSVLWGYTF. Written as DNA, the CDR3 is TGTGCCTGGAGTGTACTTTGGGGCTACACCTTC.

The rearrangement links TRBV7-8 to TRBJ1-1, with D uncertain. CDR3 length: 14 residues. V was clipped by 1 base and J by 1 base, with 7 bases between them. Germline-derived CDR1 and CDR2 are SGHVS and FQNEAQ. This CDR3 is CASSLGRSNTEAFF. The CDR3 bases are TGTGCCAGCAGCTTAGGTCGGTCGAACACTGAAGCTTTCTTT.

This clone has only a few counts. The chain uses TRBV11-1 and TRBJ1-1, with 8 bases fitting TRBD1. Germline trimming cut 1 base from V and 4 bases from J; bases unmatched to any gene: 2. Germline V lookup: CDR1 SGHAT, CDR2 FQDESV (reference sequence). CDR3 length equals 14 residues. The CDR3 region is CASSLGDRGTEAFF. In nucleotides, the CDR3 is TGTGCCAGCAGCTTAGGTGACAGGGGCACTGAAGCTTTCTTT.

A remark on this clone: The same CDR3 arises from other DNA sequences in this sample as well. The genes are TRBV19 and TRBJ1-1; D ambiguous. Germline V gene lookup returns CDR1 LNHDA and CDR2 SQIVND (reference sequence). The CDR3 is made up of 13 amino acids. Trimming left V 5 bases short and J 0 bases short, with 7 bases between. The CDR3 protein is CASSPTVNTEAFF. CDR3 nucleotides: TGTGCCAGTAGTCCCACGGTGAACACTGAAGCTTTCTTT.

The chain uses TRBV18 and TRBJ1-5, with a weak D call TRBD1 (6 bases). The germline gives CDR1 KGHSH, CDR2 LQKENI. V was trimmed by 2 bases and J by 7 bases, leaving 18 bases between them. This CDR3 is 16 amino acids long. The CDR3 DNA reads TGTGCCAGCTCACCAATGGACAGTGAAGGCGGGCAGCCCCAGCATTTT. Translated, it gives CASSPMDSEGGQPQHF.

This chain uses TRBV6-5 with TRBJ2-3, with no clear D. Germline values: CDR1 MNHEY, CDR2 SVGAGI. CDR3 length equals 13 residues. Trimming removed 5 bases at V and 1 base at J, with 7 bases between. CDR3 region: CASSPRGTDTQYF. In DNA form, the CDR3 reads TGTGCCAGCAGTCCTCGGGGCACAGATACGCAGTATTTT.

V usage is TRBV19 and J usage is TRBJ1-5; D is possibly TRBD1 (6 bases). Trimming left V 3 bases short and J 3 bases short, with 9 bases between. Germline V gene data show CDR1 as LNHDA and CDR2 as SQIVND (reference sequence). This CDR3 spans 14 amino acids. The CDR3 region is CASSIRDNNQPQHF. The CDR3 DNA is TGTGCCAGTAGTATTCGGGACAACAATCAGCCCCAGCATTTT.

The sample holds one count of this clone. The chain employs TRBV11-3 and TRBJ2-7; the D gene is possibly TRBD2 (6 bases). CDR3 length: 15 residues. Trimming left V 5 bases short and J 2 bases short, with 16 bases between. The germline CDR1 and CDR2 sequences are SGHNT and YENEEA. The CDR3 loop is CASSLGFGSAYEQYF. CDR3 in DNA: TGTGCCAGCAGCCTAGGCTTCGGGAGCGCCTACGAGCAGTACTTC.

The CDR3 DNA reads TGTGCCATCAGTGTCGACGGACAGGGCAACGAGCAGTACTTC. Residues: CAISVDGQGNEQYF. The chain combines TRBV10-3 with TRBJ2-7; 8 nucleotides line up with TRBD1. The CDR3 has 14 residues. Germline V gene data show CDR1 as ENHRY and CDR2 as SYGVKD. The trim removed 4 bases at V and 5 bases at J, leaving 7 bases unmatched.

This chain links TRBV4-2 with TRBJ2-2; D perhaps matches TRBD2 (5 bases). The V end was cut by 1 base, the J end by 3 bases, with 9 bases between. This CDR3 is 15 amino acids long. Germline assignment: CDR1 LGHNA and CDR2 YNFKEQ. The CDR3 here is CASSQGWTYTGELFF. CDR3 DNA: TGTGCCAGCAGCCAAGGTTGGACTTACACCGGGGAGCTGTTTTTT.

This sequence joins TRBV7-2 and TRBJ2-1, with D possibly TRBD2 on 5 matching bases. CDR1 and CDR2 from the germline V gene are SGHTA and FQGNSA. The CDR3 consists of 13 residues. With 1 base removed from V and 10 bases from J, the gap between germline ends came to 11 bases. The CDR3 sequence is CASSLGLAREQFF. Here the CDR3 DNA reads TGTGCCAGCAGCTTAGGCCTAGCTCGGGAGCAGTTCTTC.

J is TRBJ1-2 and V is TRBV5-1, with 10 bases fitting TRBD1. The germline gives CDR1 SGHRS, CDR2 YFSETQ. The CDR3 runs to 16 residues. Trimming took 3 bases from V and 4 from J; bases not matched to a gene: 9. In DNA, the CDR3 is TGCGCCAGCAGCTCAACCGGGACAGGGGTCGGCTATGGCTACACCTTC. This gives the protein CASSSTGTGVGYGYTF.